The 19 T cell receptor beta chains presented below share a single source sample, sequenced in a study of blood T cell repertoires in COVID-19. TCRdb's table, derived via immunoSEQ multiplex PCR, lists solely in-frame clones and lacks some. The repertoire holds some 210,000 clones, with almost 85% as singletons. The sequenced material came from peripheral blood. The source is a woman aged 50 to 60 with active or convalescent COVID-19.

This clone has a handful of counts. V usage is TRBV19 and J usage is TRBJ1-3; perhaps TRBD1 as D (5 bases). Germline lookup yields CDR1 LNHDA and CDR2 SQIVND (reference sequence). V dropped 6 bases and J dropped 0 bases, with 9 bases sitting between them. The CDR3 length is 14 residues. The CDR3 coding sequence is TGTGCCAGTAGGAGACAGCACTCTGGAAACACCATATATTTT. Amino acids: CASRRQHSGNTIYF. The complete variable domain, with remaining parts taken from reference TRBV19 and TRBJ1-3, reads DGGITQSPKYLFRKEGQNVTLSCEQNLNHDAMYWYRQDPGQGLRLIYYSQIVNDFQKGDIAEGYSVSREKKESFPLTVTSAQKNPTAFYLCASRRQHSGNTIYFGEGSWLTVV.

The chain couples TRBV29-1 to TRBJ1-5; a weak D match, TRBD1 (5 bases). The CDR3 extends over 13 amino acids. Trimming cost V 7 bases and J 4 bases, with 14 bases left between them. Germline assignment: CDR1 SQVTM and CDR2 ANQGSEA. CDR3 in DNA: TGCAGCGCCTTAACAGGTCAGAATCAGCCCCAGCATTTT. It specifies CSALTGQNQPQHF.

This clone has just one count. The rearrangement joins TRBV28 to TRBJ1-2; unclear D gene. The ends were cut back, 2 bases at V and 0 bases at J, with 7 bases in the middle. CDR1 is MDHEN, CDR2 SYDVKM, per germline. The CDR3 has 14 amino acids. CDR3 sequence (DNA): TGTGCCAGCAGTTTAGCGTATTCTAACTATGGCTACACCTTC. Protein product: CASSLAYSNYGYTF.

J is TRBJ2-4 and V is TRBV11-2; 7 nucleotides match TRBD1. The V gene's germline CDR1 is SGHAT and CDR2 FQNNGV. This CDR3 contains 13 residues. The trim removed 5 bases at V and 6 bases at J, leaving 4 bases unmatched. Here the CDR3 DNA reads TGTGCCAGCAGCACAGGGGATGGAAACATTCAGTACTTC. Translation gives CASSTGDGNIQYF. Together with reference TRBV11-2 and TRBJ2-4, the CDR3 gives the full variable domain: EAGVAQSPRYKIIEKRQSVAFWCNPISGHATLYWYQQILGQGPKLLIQFQNNGVVDDSQLPKDRFSAERLKGVDSTLKIQPAKLEDSAVYLCASSTGDGNIQYFGAGTRLSVL.

This chain joins TRBV11-2 and TRBJ2-3, with 7 nucleotides matching TRBD2. With V trimmed by 5 bases and J by 9 bases, 11 bases remained unmatched. CDR1 and CDR2 (germline): SGHAT, FQNNGV. The CDR3 runs to 14 residues. The CDR3 here is CASSLQSLSGTQYF. In DNA form, the CDR3 reads TGTGCCAGCAGCCTACAAAGTCTTAGCGGGACGCAGTATTTT. Drawing the rest from reference TRBV11-2 and TRBJ2-3, the complete variable domain is EAGVAQSPRYKIIEKRQSVAFWCNPISGHATLYWYQQILGQGPKLLIQFQNNGVVDDSQLPKDRFSAERLKGVDSTLKIQPAKLEDSAVYLCASSLQSLSGTQYFGPGTRLTVL.

CDR3 loop: CAWSQSSLSNQPQHF. The CDR3 nucleotides read TGTGCCTGGAGTCAGTCTTCCCTTAGCAATCAGCCCCAGCATTTT. This chain joins TRBV30 and TRBJ1-5; D unresolved. The germline V gene has CDR1 GTSNPN and CDR2 SVGIG (reference sequence). V shed 2 bases and J shed 0 bases, with 11 bases lying between them. The CDR3 is 15 residues long.

The chain couples TRBV10-2 to TRBJ1-1; 8 bases map to TRBD1. V gave up 6 bases and J gave up 1 base; unmatched junction bases: 4. The CDR3 length is 14 residues. CDR1 and CDR2 (germline): WSHSY, SAAADI. The CDR3 region is CASSDDRGNTEAFF. Written as DNA, the CDR3 is TGCGCCAGCAGCGACGACAGGGGGAACACTGAAGCTTTCTTT.

This chain joins TRBV27 and TRBJ1-2; 7 positions match TRBD1. V was pared by 6 bases and J by 1 base, with 5 bases of the junction left unmatched. The CDR3 contains 14 residues. From germline, CDR1 is MNHEY and CDR2 SMNVEV (reference sequence). The CDR3 coding sequence is TGTGCCAGCAGGGGGACAGAAGTTAACTATGGCTACACCTTC. Protein: CASRGTEVNYGYTF.

The chain employs TRBV5-1 and TRBJ2-7, with 15 nucleotides matching TRBD2. The V gene's germline CDR1 is SGHRS and CDR2 YFSETQ. The V segment lost 2 bases and the J segment 2 bases; nucleotides outside the gene matches: 5. CDR3 length equals 17 residues. The CDR3 DNA follows: TGCGCCAGCAGCTTCGGACTAGCGGGAGGGGCGACCTACGAGCAGTACTTC. This translates into CASSFGLAGGATYEQYF.

The rearrangement links TRBV10-3 to TRBJ1-3; 7 nucleotides align to TRBD1. CDR1 is ENHRY, CDR2 SYGVKD, per germline. The V gene end was trimmed by 5 bases and the J gene end by 0 bases; junction bases not matched to a gene: 7. This CDR3 has 16 amino acids. CDR3 nucleotide sequence: TGTGCCATCAGTCGACAGGGCTTCGACTCTGGAAACACCATATATTTT. The encoded protein is CAISRQGFDSGNTIYF.

This clone has at least ten counts. The chain has TRBV7-9 and TRBJ1-1; 7 bases agree with TRBD1. CDR1 is SEHNR and CDR2 is FQNEAQ in the germline V gene (reference sequence). The V and J ends lost 6 bases and 1 base, in that order; junction bases with no gene match: 5. The length of the CDR3 is 14 residues. The chain's CDR3 is CASRTGWGNTEAFF. CDR3 coding DNA: TGTGCCAGCAGGACAGGGTGGGGGAACACTGAAGCTTTCTTT.

This clone turned up a few times. The gene calls are TRBV3-1 (or the pseudogene TRBV3-2) and TRBJ1-6; 10 bases match TRBD1. The germline gives CDR1 LGHDT, CDR2 YNNKEL (reference sequence). V lost 4 bases and J lost 12; bases outside the gene matches: 9. The CDR3 length is 15 residues. The CDR3 DNA is TGTGCCAGCAGCCCACGGGACAGGGGAGTACAACCCCTCCACTTT. Its protein product is CASSPRDRGVQPLHF.

The chain couples TRBV5-1 to TRBJ1-2; TRBD1 aligns across 9 bases. The CDR3 runs 16 residues. Losses at the gene ends were 5 bases for V and 0 bases for J; bases not matched to a gene: 8. CDR1 SGHRS and CDR2 YFSETQ come from the germline V gene. The CDR3 DNA reads as TGCGCCAGCAGTTCAGGGACAGGGAACGCTAACTATGGCTACACCTTC. Protein sequence: CASSSGTGNANYGYTF.

The chain employs TRBV18 and TRBJ2-2, with TRBD1 matching 7 bases. J gave up 3 bases and V 2 bases, and 3 bases lay outside the gene matches. Per germline, CDR1 KGHSH and CDR2 LQKENI. The CDR3 contains 15 residues. CDR3 DNA: TGTGCCAGCTCACCAGGGCAGGGGGACACCGGGGAGCTGTTTTTT. Translation: CASSPGQGDTGELFF.

The V gene is TRBV7-2, the J gene TRBJ1-5; D possibly corresponds to TRBD1 (5 bases). Trimming removed 2 bases at V and 10 bases at J, with 12 bases between. The V gene's germline CDR1 is SGHTA and CDR2 FQGNSA. There are 13 residues in the CDR3. Written as DNA, the CDR3 is TGTGCCAGCAGCTTACAGGGTTTAGCACCCCAGCATTTT. Translating it yields CASSLQGLAPQHF.

The rearrangement uses TRBV19 and TRBJ1-5; 7 bases align to TRBD1. The ends lost 1 base at V and 2 bases at J; junction bases unmatched: 5. Germline CDR1 is LNHDA and CDR2 is SQIVND (reference sequence). The CDR3 contains 16 residues. CDR3 coding DNA: TGTGCCAGTAGTATAGGGACAGGTCGGGGCAATCAGCCCCAGCATTTT. Translated: CASSIGTGRGNQPQHF.

This clone was detected a few times. The chain combines TRBV11-1 with TRBJ2-7, with a tentative D call TRBD1 (5 bases). CDR3 size: 14 residues. Trimming removed 7 bases at V and 1 base at J, with 14 bases between. The germline V gene encodes CDR1 SGHAT and CDR2 FQDESV (reference sequence). In nucleotides, the CDR3 is TGTGCCAGCACCCCCCAGGGCGGTTCCTACGAGCAGTACTTC. Amino acid sequence: CASTPQGGSYEQYF.

The DNA for the CDR3 is TGTGCCAGCAGCCAACTAGCGGGAGGAGTACGGGAGCAGTACTTC. Translation: CASSQLAGGVREQYF. V gene TRBV14 combines with J gene TRBJ2-7, with 11 bases identical to TRBD2. The CDR3 sequence is 15 residues long. Germline values: CDR1 SGHDN, CDR2 FVKESK. J was trimmed by 7 bases and V by 2 bases; bases with no gene match: 7.

The chain joins TRBV6-1 to TRBJ2-5, with TRBD2 identical over 10 bases. This CDR3 spans 16 amino acids. Per the germline V gene, CDR1 is MNHNS and CDR2 is SASEGT. The junction had 7 bases not matched to a gene; V was cut back by 4 bases and J by 2 bases. CDR3 DNA: TGTGCCAGCAGTGCGGTAGCGGGGGGCGCACAAGAGACCCAGTACTTC. As protein: CASSAVAGGAQETQYF.